Listed below are T cell receptor beta chains from one sample, sequenced in a study of OX40 agonist ivuxolimab in advanced cancers. The method was immunoSEQ multiplex PCR; TCRdb's version includes in-frame clones alone and lacks a portion of them. The data hold under 80,000 clones, with approximately 86% observed a single time. This material consisted of CD4+ or CD8+ T cells sorted from blood, taken in a trial of the OX40 agonist ivuxolimab. Receptors originate from an adult with an advanced solid tumor such as melanoma, head and neck, liver or kidney cancer. CDR3s include the opening cysteine and the closing phenylalanine or tryptophan. A D gene is named only where the DNA matches it firmly. The listing skips clone size in some rows; elsewhere it reads once, few, many or a size class.

j_gene: TRBJ1-1; d_gene: -; v_gene: TRBV5-4; abundance: -; CDR3aa: CASSSQGYTEAFF; CDR3nt: TGTGCCAGCAGCTCCCAGGGGTACACTGAAGCTTTCTTT
j_gene: TRBJ2-7; d_gene: TRBD2; v_gene: TRBV11-2; abundance: -; CDR3aa: CASSRGGGLAAGEQYF; CDR3nt: TGTGCCAGCAGCCGAGGCGGGGGGCTAGCCGCAGGGGAGCAGTACTTC
j_gene: TRBJ1-5; d_gene: TRBD1; v_gene: TRBV2; abundance: -; CDR3aa: CASSGGQTNQPQHF; CDR3nt: TGTGCCAGCAGTGGGGGACAGACCAATCAGCCCCAGCATTTT
j_gene: TRBJ1-5; d_gene: TRBD1; v_gene: TRBV30; abundance: -; CDR3aa: CACGDRGFSNQPQHF; CDR3nt: TGTGCCTGCGGGGACAGGGGATTTTCCAATCAGCCCCAGCATTTT
j_gene: TRBJ2-7; d_gene: -; v_gene: TRBV19; abundance: -; CDR3aa: CASRAQSGTPYEQYF; CDR3nt: TGTGCCAGTAGAGCACAATCCGGGACGCCCTACGAGCAGTACTTC
j_gene: TRBJ1-2; d_gene: -; v_gene: TRBV19; abundance: -; CDR3aa: CASSTRRGDNYGYTF; CDR3nt: TGTGCCAGTAGCACGCGTAGGGGAGATAACTATGGCTACACCTTC
j_gene: TRBJ2-1; d_gene: TRBD2; v_gene: TRBV15; abundance: -; CDR3aa: CATSRELASSSYNEQFF; CDR3nt: TGTGCCACCAGCAGGGAACTAGCGTCGAGCTCCTACAATGAGCAGTTCTTC
j_gene: TRBJ2-2; d_gene: -; v_gene: TRBV2; abundance: -; CDR3aa: CASRIEGAGELFF; CDR3nt: TGTGCCAGCAGAATTGAGGGGGCCGGGGAGCTGTTTTTT
j_gene: TRBJ2-7; d_gene: TRBD1; v_gene: TRBV19; abundance: once; CDR3aa: CASTDRVHYEQYF; CDR3nt: TGTGCCAGTACGGACAGGGTTCACTACGAGCAGTACTTC
j_gene: TRBJ1-1; d_gene: -; v_gene: TRBV7-9; abundance: -; CDR3aa: CASSFQGNTEAFF; CDR3nt: TGTGCCAGCAGCTTCCAGGGGAACACTGAAGCTTTCTTT